A selection of T cell receptor beta chains follows, all from one sample in a study of PD-L1 blockade in urothelial cancer. Profiling relied on immunoSEQ multiplex PCR, and the TCRdb table lists in-frame clones only, not all of them. The table includes some 71,000 clones, 75% to 90% detected once. The specimen comprised PBMCs, sampled around atezolizumab (anti-PD-L1) treatment. Receptors originate from a man in his sixties with urothelial cancer. Each CDR3 is given with its conserved first and last residue. D genes are given only for firm matches. Rows may omit the clone size; those that give it use once, few, many or a size class.

V: TRBV19; size: NA; J: TRBJ1-1; D: NA; CDR3: CASAGSSNTEAFF; DNA: TGTGCCAGCGCAGGGTCTTCGAACACTGAAGCTTTCTTT
V: TRBV6-5; size: once; J: TRBJ2-7; D: TRBD1; CDR3: CASRSSGTGLDEQYF; DNA: TGTGCCAGCCGTTCATCCGGGACAGGGCTGGACGAGCAGTACTTC
V: TRBV18; size: NA; J: TRBJ2-7; D: NA; CDR3: CASSGAGVSYEQYF; DNA: TGTGCCAGCTCGGGCGCAGGCGTCTCCTACGAGCAGTACTTC
V: TRBV5-6; size: NA; J: TRBJ2-5; D: TRBD2; CDR3: CASSLSVRGGGETQYF; DNA: TGTGCCAGCAGCTTGAGTGTGCGGGGGGGCGGAGAGACCCAGTACTTC
V: TRBV5-1; size: NA; J: TRBJ2-5; D: NA; CDR3: CASSLPLTQTQYF; DNA: TGCGCCAGCAGCCTACCCTTGACACAGACCCAGTACTTC
V: TRBV6-1; size: NA; J: TRBJ2-6; D: TRBD1; CDR3: CASSARQGPSGANVLTF; DNA: TGTGCCAGCAGTGCGAGACAGGGACCCTCTGGGGCCAACGTCCTGACTTTC
V: TRBV5-1; size: NA; J: TRBJ2-2; D: NA; CDR3: CASSHTRDSADTGELFF; DNA: TGCGCCAGCAGCCATACGCGAGATTCGGCGGACACCGGGGAGCTGTTTTTT
V: TRBV18; size: NA; J: TRBJ2-1; D: TRBD1; CDR3: CASSPPSGRGIYNEQFF; DNA: TGTGCCAGCTCACCACCGTCGGGCAGGGGGATCTACAATGAGCAGTTCTTC
V: TRBV6-5; size: NA; J: TRBJ2-6; D: NA; CDR3: CASSSSGANVLTF; DNA: TGTGCCAGCAGCAGCTCTGGGGCCAACGTCCTGACTTTC
V: TRBV5-1; size: NA; J: TRBJ2-7; D: NA; CDR3: CASSGGGSSYEQYF; DNA: TGCGCCAGCAGTGGGGGCGGAAGCTCCTACGAGCAGTACTTC
V: TRBV7-9; size: once; J: TRBJ1-1; D: TRBD1; CDR3: CASSPRGTGSSEAFF; DNA: TGTGCCAGCAGCCCCAGGGGGACGGGTAGCTCTGAAGCTTTCTTT
V: TRBV10-1; size: NA; J: TRBJ2-2; D: NA; CDR3: CASSESIAAATGELFF; DNA: TGCGCCAGCAGTGAGTCGATAGCGGCGGCCACCGGGGAGCTGTTTTTT
V: TRBV30; size: NA; J: TRBJ1-5; D: NA; CDR3: CAWSLGTYSNQPQHF; DNA: TGTGCCTGGAGTCTAGGGACTTATAGCAATCAGCCCCAGCATTTT
V: TRBV4-2; size: NA; J: TRBJ2-2; D: NA; CDR3: CASSHMGGPGELFF; DNA: TGTGCCAGCAGCCATATGGGAGGTCCCGGGGAGCTGTTTTTT
V: TRBV12-5; size: NA; J: TRBJ1-1; D: NA; CDR3: CASGRQVRMNTEAFF; DNA: TGTGCTAGTGGTCGACAGGTTAGAATGAACACTGAAGCTTTCTTT
V: TRBV19; size: NA; J: TRBJ1-2; D: TRBD1; CDR3: CASTLPAGQGLEGYTF; DNA: TGTGCCAGTACCCTACCGGCGGGACAGGGGCTAGAAGGCTACACCTTC
V: TRBV6-5; size: few; J: TRBJ2-7; D: TRBD2; CDR3: CASRKPGGVSYEQYF; DNA: TGTGCCAGCAGAAAACCGGGGGGGGTATCCTACGAGCAGTACTTC
V: TRBV6-5; size: NA; J: TRBJ2-7; D: TRBD1; CDR3: CASSPPTGGRYEQYF; DNA: TGTGCCAGCAGTCCCCCGACAGGGGGTAGGTACGAGCAGTACTTC
V: TRBV6-5; size: NA; J: TRBJ1-2; D: NA; CDR3: CASSYSGARGYTF; DNA: TGTGCCAGCAGTTACTCTGGGGCGCGAGGCTACACCTTC
V: TRBV11-3; size: NA; J: TRBJ2-3; D: TRBD2; CDR3: CASSPGLAGGLYGTDTQYF; DNA: TGTGCCAGCAGCCCGGGACTAGCGGGGGGGCTATACGGCACAGATACGCAGTATTTT
V: TRBV28; size: few; J: TRBJ1-1; D: TRBD1; CDR3: CASSPRGQGRTEAFF; DNA: TGTGCCAGCAGTCCTCGAGGACAGGGTCGAACTGAAGCTTTCTTT
V: TRBV5-3; size: NA; J: TRBJ1-5; D: NA; CDR3: CARSPRWGYQPQHF; DNA: TGTGCCAGAAGCCCCCGATGGGGCTATCAGCCCCAGCATTTT
V: TRBV9; size: NA; J: TRBJ2-5; D: TRBD2; CDR3: CASSRGDQETQYF; DNA: TGTGCCAGCAGCCGGGGGGATCAAGAGACCCAGTACTTC
V: TRBV30; size: NA; J: TRBJ2-3; D: NA; CDR3: CAWSVGASQTQYF; DNA: TGTGCCTGGAGTGTGGGGGCGTCGCAGACGCAGTATTTT
V: TRBV19; size: NA; J: TRBJ2-3; D: TRBD1; CDR3: CASSKGQGATDTQYF; DNA: TGTGCCAGTAGTAAGGGACAGGGGGCAACAGATACGCAGTATTTT
V: TRBV6-6; size: NA; J: TRBJ1-1; D: NA; CDR3: CASSGTTPEAFF; DNA: TGTGCCAGCAGTGGTACAACCCCTGAAGCTTTCTTT
V: TRBV7-2; size: few; J: TRBJ2-2; D: TRBD2; CDR3: CASSLNTASGGNTGELFF; DNA: TGTGCCAGCAGCTTAAACACGGCTAGCGGGGGAAACACCGGGGAGCTGTTTTTT
V: TRBV4-2; size: NA; J: TRBJ2-3; D: TRBD2; CDR3: CASSLHRTSGVADTQYF; DNA: TGTGCCAGCAGCCTACATCGAACTAGCGGGGTCGCAGATACGCAGTATTTT
V: TRBV19; size: NA; J: TRBJ2-6; D: NA; CDR3: CATLGGLRANVLTF; DNA: TGTGCCACCCTTGGAGGGTTGAGGGCCAACGTCCTGACTTTC
V: TRBV2; size: once; J: TRBJ1-2; D: NA; CDR3: CASNRESKGGYTF; DNA: TGTGCCAGCAACCGGGAGTCTAAGGGTGGCTACACCTTC
V: TRBV15; size: NA; J: TRBJ2-7; D: NA; CDR3: CATSGGLGTHYEQYF; DNA: TGTGCCACCAGCGGGGGCCTCGGGACGCACTACGAGCAGTACTTC
V: TRBV30; size: NA; J: TRBJ1-3; D: NA; CDR3: CAWMWGHGNTIYF; DNA: TGTGCCTGGATGTGGGGGCACGGAAACACCATATATTTT
V: TRBV18; size: NA; J: TRBJ2-4; D: TRBD1; CDR3: CASSPPQGKKVF; DNA: TGTGCCAGCTCGCCCCCACAGGGGAAGAAAGTATTC
V: TRBV30; size: NA; J: TRBJ1-2; D: NA; CDR3: CAWNEGRDYGYTF; DNA: TGTGCCTGGAATGAGGGGAGGGACTATGGCTACACCTTC
V: TRBV9; size: NA; J: TRBJ1-1; D: NA; CDR3: CASSAVQGVPKAFF; DNA: TGTGCCAGCAGCGCCGTTCAGGGCGTCCCGAAAGCTTTCTTT
V: TRBV7-9; size: NA; J: TRBJ2-3; D: TRBD2; CDR3: CARSGGATDTQYF; DNA: TGTGCCAGAAGCGGGGGGGCCACAGATACGCAGTATTTT
V: TRBV13; size: NA; J: TRBJ2-5; D: NA; CDR3: CASSLESSRTQYF; DNA: TGTGCCAGCAGCTTAGAGTCTAGCAGAACCCAGTACTTC
V: TRBV5-4; size: NA; J: TRBJ1-4; D: TRBD1; CDR3: CASSENRGGGEKLFF; DNA: TGTGCCAGCAGCGAAAACAGGGGGGGTGGGGAAAAACTGTTTTTT
V: TRBV7-9; size: NA; J: TRBJ1-3; D: TRBD1; CDR3: CASSRRGGLSGNTIYF; DNA: TGTGCCAGCAGCCGACGAGGGGGCCTCTCTGGAAACACCATATATTTT
V: TRBV4-1; size: NA; J: TRBJ2-5; D: NA; CDR3: CASSQVAVIQETQYF; DNA: TGCGCCAGCAGCCAAGTCGCGGTGATCCAAGAGACCCAGTACTTC
V: TRBV5-4; size: NA; J: TRBJ2-7; D: NA; CDR3: CASSLALGAYEQYF; DNA: TGTGCCAGCAGCTTGGCCCTAGGGGCCTACGAGCAGTACTTC
V: TRBV5-1; size: NA; J: TRBJ2-5; D: TRBD1; CDR3: CASSLGTGETQYF; DNA: TGCGCCAGCAGCCTAGGGACAGGGGAGACCCAGTACTTC
V: TRBV19; size: once; J: TRBJ1-4; D: TRBD1; CDR3: CASNPIQGANEKLFF; DNA: TGTGCCAGTAACCCTATTCAGGGGGCGAATGAAAAACTGTTTTTT
V: TRBV11-3; size: NA; J: TRBJ2-1; D: NA; CDR3: CASSLVGGDEQFF; DNA: TGTGCCAGCAGCTTAGTAGGGGGAGATGAGCAGTTCTTC
V: TRBV6-4; size: NA; J: TRBJ2-6; D: TRBD2; CDR3: CASSPLSGGTNVLTF; DNA: TGTGCCAGCAGCCCTCTCTCGGGGGGGACCAACGTCCTGACTTTC
V: TRBV28; size: NA; J: TRBJ1-2; D: TRBD1; CDR3: CATLRGQANYGYTF; DNA: TGTGCCACCCTAAGGGGACAGGCTAACTATGGCTACACCTTC
V: TRBV11-2; size: NA; J: TRBJ2-1; D: NA; CDR3: CASSAGRGHNEQFF; DNA: TGTGCCAGCAGCGCGGGACGGGGACACAATGAGCAGTTCTTC
V: TRBV6-5; size: NA; J: TRBJ2-7; D: NA; CDR3: CASSLLTESSYEQYF; DNA: TGTGCCAGCAGTCTCCTTACAGAGAGCTCCTACGAGCAGTACTTC
V: TRBV6-1; size: few; J: TRBJ2-3; D: NA; CDR3: CASRLQGPDTQYF; DNA: TGTGCCAGCAGATTACAGGGCCCAGATACGCAGTATTTT
V: TRBV28; size: NA; J: TRBJ1-5; D: NA; CDR3: CASSLSGGAYSNQPQHF; DNA: TGTGCCAGCAGTTTATCGGGGGGAGCTTATAGCAATCAGCCCCAGCATTTT
V: TRBV30; size: NA; J: TRBJ2-6; D: TRBD1; CDR3: CAWSVLRDRSSGANVLTF; DNA: TGTGCCTGGAGTGTACTCCGGGACAGGAGCTCTGGGGCCAACGTCCTGACTTTC
V: TRBV28; size: NA; J: TRBJ2-5; D: TRBD2; CDR3: CASSLAKAGGRETQYF; DNA: TGTGCCAGCAGTTTGGCTAAAGCGGGGGGGCGGGAGACCCAGTACTTC
V: TRBV2; size: few; J: TRBJ2-7; D: TRBD1; CDR3: CASSLFAFGRGSHEQYF; DNA: TGTGCCAGCAGCCTATTCGCGTTTGGCAGGGGGTCCCACGAGCAGTACTTC
V: TRBV4-3; size: once; J: TRBJ1-6; D: NA; CDR3: CASSQDAAGNSPLHF; DNA: TGCGCCAGCAGCCAAGATGCGGCAGGGAATTCACCCCTCCACTTT
V: TRBV7-9; size: NA; J: TRBJ1-5; D: NA; CDR3: CASSLDGVGQPQHF; DNA: TGTGCCAGCAGCCTAGACGGGGTCGGGCAGCCCCAGCATTTT